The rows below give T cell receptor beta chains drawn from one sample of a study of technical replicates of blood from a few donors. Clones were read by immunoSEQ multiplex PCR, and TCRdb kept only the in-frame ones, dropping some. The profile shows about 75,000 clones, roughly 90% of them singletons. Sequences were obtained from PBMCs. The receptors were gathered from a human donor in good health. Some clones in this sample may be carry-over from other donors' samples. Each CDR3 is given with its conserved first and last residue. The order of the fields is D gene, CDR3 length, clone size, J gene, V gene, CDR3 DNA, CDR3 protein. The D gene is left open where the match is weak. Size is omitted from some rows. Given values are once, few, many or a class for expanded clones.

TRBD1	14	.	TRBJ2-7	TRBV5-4	TGTGCCAGCAGCTCCCCGGGACAGACCTACGAGCAGTACTTC	CASSSPGQTYEQYF
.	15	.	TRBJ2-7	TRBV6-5	TGTGCCAGCAGCCGTATCTTCAAGGGGCCCTACGAGCAGTACTTC	CASSRIFKGPYEQYF
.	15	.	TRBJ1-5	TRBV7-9	TGTGCCAGCAGCTGGGGAGTAGATAGCAATCAGCCCCAGCATTTT	CASSWGVDSNQPQHF
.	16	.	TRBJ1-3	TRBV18	TGTGCCAGCTCACCACGGCAGGTGAGCTCTGGAAACACCATATATTTT	CASSPRQVSSGNTIYF
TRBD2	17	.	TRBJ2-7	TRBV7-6	TGTGCCAGCAGCCCGCAGGGTAGCGGGAGGGCCGGGTACGAGCAGTACTTC	CASSPQGSGRAGYEQYF
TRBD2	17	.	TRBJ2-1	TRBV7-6	TGTGCCAGCAGCTTAGAAGGGCGGCTAGCGGACTACAATGAGCAGTTCTTC	CASSLEGRLADYNEQFF
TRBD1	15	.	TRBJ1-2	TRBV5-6	TGTGCCAGCAGCACGATAGGGACAGGGTCCTATGGCTACACCTTC	CASSTIGTGSYGYTF
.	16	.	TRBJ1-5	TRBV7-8	TGTGCCAGCAGCTTAGGCCGGAGACAGCCCAATCAGCCCCAGCATTTT	CASSLGRRQPNQPQHF
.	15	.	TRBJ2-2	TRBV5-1	TGCGCCAGCAGCTCGGAGGGTAACGTTCTTGGGGAGCTGTTTTTT	CASSSEGNVLGELFF
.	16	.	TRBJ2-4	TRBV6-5	TGTGCCAGCAGTTACTCGATTCTGGCGGGTAAAAACATTCAGTACTTC	CASSYSILAGKNIQYF
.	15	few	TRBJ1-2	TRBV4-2	TGTGCCAGCAGCCAAGAAGGAGGGGCGAACTATGGCTACACCTTC	CASSQEGGANYGYTF
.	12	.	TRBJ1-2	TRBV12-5	TGTGCTAGTTCGGGGACAAACTATGGCTACACCTTC	CASSGTNYGYTF
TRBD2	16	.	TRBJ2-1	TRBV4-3	TGCGCCAGCGCTCGACTAGCGGGAGGTTATTACAATGAGCAGTTCTTC	CASARLAGGYYNEQFF
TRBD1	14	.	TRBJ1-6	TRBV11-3	TGTGCCAGCAGCGCCGGGACAGGGAATTCACCCCTCCACTTT	CASSAGTGNSPLHF
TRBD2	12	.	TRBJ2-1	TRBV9	TGTGCCAGCAGCCTCCGGGGGGTCGAGCAGTTCTTC	CASSLRGVEQFF
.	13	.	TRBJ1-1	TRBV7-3	TGTGCCAGCAGCCCCGGAGGGCCGACTGAAGCTTTCTTT	CASSPGGPTEAFF
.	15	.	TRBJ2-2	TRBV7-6	TGTGCCAGCAGCCTTACCGGGTCCCACACCGGGGAGCTGTTTTTT	CASSLTGSHTGELFF
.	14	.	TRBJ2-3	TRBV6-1	TGTGCCAGCACCCACACGGGACAAGCAGATACGCAGTATTTT	CASTHTGQADTQYF
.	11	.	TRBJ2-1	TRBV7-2	TGTGCCAGCAGTCAGGTTGGTGAGCAGTTCTTC	CASSQVGEQFF
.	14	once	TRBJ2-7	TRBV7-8	TGTGCCAGCAGCCCCGACATAATTACCTACGAGCAGTACTTC	CASSPDIITYEQYF
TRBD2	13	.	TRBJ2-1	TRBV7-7	TGTGCCAGCAGCTTAGCAACGGGGGGTGAGCAGTTCTTC	CASSLATGGEQFF
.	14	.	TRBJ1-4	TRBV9	TGTGCCAGCAGCGTAGACGGAACTAATGAAAAACTGTTTTTT	CASSVDGTNEKLFF
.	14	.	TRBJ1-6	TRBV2	TGTGCCAGCAGTAAGACACAGGGCCATTCACCCCTCCACTTT	CASSKTQGHSPLHF
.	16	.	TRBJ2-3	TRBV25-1	TGTGCCAGCAGTGAATTTGCAGGGCTCCTCACAGATACGCAGTATTTT	CASSEFAGLLTDTQYF
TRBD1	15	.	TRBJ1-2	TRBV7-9	TGTGCCAGCAGCTCGCCCCCGGGACAGGGCCATGGCTACACCTTC	CASSSPPGQGHGYTF
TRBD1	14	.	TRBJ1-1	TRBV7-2	TGTGCCAGCAGCCCCACAGGGGGGAACACTGAAGCTTTCTTT	CASSPTGGNTEAFF
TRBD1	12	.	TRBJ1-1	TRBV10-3	TGTGCCATCAGACCCGGGACAGGGGAAGCTTTCTTT	CAIRPGTGEAFF
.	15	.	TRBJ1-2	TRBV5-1	TGCGCCAGCAGCCTGGATGGCAGGACTAACTATGGCTACACCTTC	CASSLDGRTNYGYTF
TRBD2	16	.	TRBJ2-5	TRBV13	TGTGCCAGCAGCCCGGGACTAGCGTTAGCCCAAGAGACCCAGTACTTC	CASSPGLALAQETQYF